Listed below are T cell receptor beta chains from one sample, sequenced in a study of T cell repertoires in cytomegalovirus infection. TCRdb ran MiXCR on the reads and lists one entry per CDR3 protein. In the table there are 290,000 or so distinct CDR3 sequences, 9.6% of which are singletons. The sequencing input was PBMCs. Receptors originate from a human donor in good health (CMV status not recorded). Some clones in this sample may be carry-over from other donors' samples. Both conserved end residues are part of each CDR3. The order of the fields is D gene, clone size, J gene, V gene, CDR3 DNA, CDR3 protein. The D gene is left open where the match is weak. Expanded clones are given a class, and other clones once, few, many or no size at all.

NA | NA | TRBJ1-6 | TRBV5-6 | TGTGCCAGCAGCTCAAGCTCGACAGGAGCTTATAATTCACCCCTCCACTTT | CASSSSSTGAYNSPLHF
TRBD1 | many | TRBJ1-1 | TRBV4-2 | TGTGCCAGCAGACCTCGACAGGGGGACACTGAAGCTTTCTTT | CASRPRQGDTEAFF
NA | many | TRBJ2-1 | TRBV11-2 | TGTGCCAGCAGCTTAGGGTGGTCAGTGAAGTACAATGAGCAGTTCTTC | CASSLGWSVKYNEQFF
NA | many | TRBJ1-2 | TRBV5-5 | TGTGCCAGCAGCTTCGGAGACTATGGCTACACCTTC | CASSFGDYGYTF
NA | NA | TRBJ1-3 | TRBV7-9 | TGTGCCAGCAGCTTACAGGTCTCCTCTGGAAACACCATATATTTT | CASSLQVSSGNTIYF
NA | many | TRBJ1-1 | TRBV12-3/TRBV12-4 | TGTGCCAGCAGTTTATCCCAGGAGGTTCCTAACACTGAAGCTTTCTTT | CASSLSQEVPNTEAFF
NA | many | TRBJ1-2 | TRBV6-2/TRBV6-3 | TGTGCCAGCAGTTTAGGACAATCCGGCTACACCTTC | CASSLGQSGYTF
NA | NA | TRBJ2-1 | TRBV28 | TGTGCCAGCAGTTCGGCTGCAGCCATTTCTAACAATAAGCAGTTCTTC | CASSSAAAISNNKQFF
NA | many | TRBJ2-1 | TRBV29-1 | TGCAGCGTTGAGAGGTGGACGGAACCGAGTGAGCAGTTCTTC | CSVERWTEPSEQFF
NA | many | TRBJ1-5 | TRBV12-3/TRBV12-4 | TGTGCCAGCAGTCTGACTAGGATTAGTCAGCCCCAGCATTTT | CASSLTRISQPQHF
NA | many | TRBJ2-5 | TRBV28 | TGTGCCAGCAGTTCTCCATTCCCGGAGCGGGAGACCCAGTACTTC | CASSSPFPERETQYF